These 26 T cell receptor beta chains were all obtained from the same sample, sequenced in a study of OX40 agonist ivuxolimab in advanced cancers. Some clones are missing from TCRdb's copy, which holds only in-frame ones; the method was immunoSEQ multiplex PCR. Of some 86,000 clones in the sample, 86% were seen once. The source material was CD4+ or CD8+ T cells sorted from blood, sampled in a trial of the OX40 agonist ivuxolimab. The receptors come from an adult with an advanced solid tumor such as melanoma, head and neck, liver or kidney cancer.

The DNA of the CDR3 is TGTGCCAGCAGCTTATTCAGGGGAAGGGAGACTGAAGCTTTCTTT. Residues: CASSLFRGRETEAFF. The V call is TRBV7-2, the J call TRBJ1-1, with D perhaps TRBD1 (6 bases). Per germline, CDR1 SGHTA and CDR2 FQGNSA. The V gene lost 2 bases and the J gene lost 5 bases, with 15 bases spanning the gap. The CDR3 sequence is 15 residues long. The full variable domain, with the rest looked up from reference TRBV7-2 and TRBJ1-1, is GAGVSQSPSNKVTEKGKDVELRCDPISGHTALYWYRQSLGQGLEFLIYFQGNSAPDKSGLPSDRFSAERTGGSVSTLTIQRTQQEDSAVYLCASSLFRGRETEAFFGQGTRLTVV.

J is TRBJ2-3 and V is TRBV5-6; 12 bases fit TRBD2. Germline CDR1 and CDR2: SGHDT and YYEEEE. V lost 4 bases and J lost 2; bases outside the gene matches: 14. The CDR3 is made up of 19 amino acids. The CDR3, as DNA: TGTGCCAGCAGCCTCTCGCTAGCGGGAGGGTGGGGGAACACAGATACGCAGTATTTT. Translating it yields CASSLSLAGGWGNTDTQYF.

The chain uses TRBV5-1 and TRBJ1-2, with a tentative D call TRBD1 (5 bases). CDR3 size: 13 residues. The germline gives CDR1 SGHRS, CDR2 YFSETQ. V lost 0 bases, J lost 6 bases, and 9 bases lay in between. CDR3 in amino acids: CASSLGGPNGYTF. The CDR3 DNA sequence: TGCGCCAGCAGCTTGGGGGGACCTAATGGCTACACCTTC.

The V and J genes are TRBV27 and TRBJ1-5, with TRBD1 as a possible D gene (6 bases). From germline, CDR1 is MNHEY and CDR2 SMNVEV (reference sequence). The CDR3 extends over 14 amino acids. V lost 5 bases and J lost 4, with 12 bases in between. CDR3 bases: TGTGCCAGCAGTACACAGGGTGTAAATCAGCCCCAGCATTTT. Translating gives CASSTQGVNQPQHF.

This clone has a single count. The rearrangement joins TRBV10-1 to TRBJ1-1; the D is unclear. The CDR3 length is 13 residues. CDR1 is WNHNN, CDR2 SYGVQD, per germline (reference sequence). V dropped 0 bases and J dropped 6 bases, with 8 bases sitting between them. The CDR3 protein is CASSESGQPEAFF. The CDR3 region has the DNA TGCGCCAGCAGTGAGTCTGGGCAGCCTGAAGCTTTCTTT.

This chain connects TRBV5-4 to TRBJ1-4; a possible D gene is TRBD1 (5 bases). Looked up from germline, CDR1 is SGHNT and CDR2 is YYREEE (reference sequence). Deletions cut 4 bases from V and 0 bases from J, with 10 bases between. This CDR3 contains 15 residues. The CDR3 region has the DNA TGTGCCAGCAGCAGAGACAGCACAACTAATGAAAAACTGTTTTTT. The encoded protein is CASSRDSTTNEKLFF.

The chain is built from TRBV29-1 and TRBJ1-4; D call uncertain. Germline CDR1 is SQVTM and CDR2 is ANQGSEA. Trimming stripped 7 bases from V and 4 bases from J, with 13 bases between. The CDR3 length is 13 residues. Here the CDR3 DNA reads TGCAGCGGTCGGCGTTCCTTTAATGAAAAACTGTTTTTT. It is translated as CSGRRSFNEKLFF.

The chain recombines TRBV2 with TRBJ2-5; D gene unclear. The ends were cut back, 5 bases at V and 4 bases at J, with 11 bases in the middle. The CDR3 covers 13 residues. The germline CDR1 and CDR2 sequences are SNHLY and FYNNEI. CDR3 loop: CASSLDFRETQYF. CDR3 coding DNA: TGTGCCAGCAGTCTCGACTTTAGAGAGACCCAGTACTTC.

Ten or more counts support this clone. CDR3: CASSPDLSSYNEQFF. CDR3 nucleotides: TGTGCCAGCAGCCCAGACTTGAGCTCCTACAATGAGCAGTTCTTC. V gene TRBV7-2 combines with J gene TRBJ2-1; D is unclear. V lost 5 bases and J lost 0, with 11 bases in between. Germline V CDR1 and CDR2: SGHTA, FQGNSA. The CDR3 length is 15 residues.

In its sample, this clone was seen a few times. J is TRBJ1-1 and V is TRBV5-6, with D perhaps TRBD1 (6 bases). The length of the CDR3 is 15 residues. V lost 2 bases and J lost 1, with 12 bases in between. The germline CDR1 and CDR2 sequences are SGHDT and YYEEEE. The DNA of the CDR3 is TGTGCCAGCAGCTTTATTGGGACACGGAACACTGAAGCTTTCTTT. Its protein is CASSFIGTRNTEAFF. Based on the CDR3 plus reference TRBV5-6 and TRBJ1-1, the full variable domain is DAGVTQSPTHLIKTRGQQVTLRCSPKSGHDTVSWYQQALGQGPQFIFQYYEEEERQRGNFPDRFSGHQFPNYSSELNVNALLLGDSALYLCASSFIGTRNTEAFFGQGTRLTVV.

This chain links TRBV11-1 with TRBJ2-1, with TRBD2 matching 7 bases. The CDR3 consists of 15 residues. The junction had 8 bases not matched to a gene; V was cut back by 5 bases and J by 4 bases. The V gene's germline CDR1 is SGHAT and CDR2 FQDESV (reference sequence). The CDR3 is CASSGRTSEYNEQFF. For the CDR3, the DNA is TGTGCCAGCAGCGGACGGACTAGTGAGTACAATGAGCAGTTCTTC.

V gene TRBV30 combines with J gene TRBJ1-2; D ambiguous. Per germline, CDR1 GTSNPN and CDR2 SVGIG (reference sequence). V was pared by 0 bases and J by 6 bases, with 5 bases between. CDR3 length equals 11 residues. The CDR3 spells CAWSVQNGYTF. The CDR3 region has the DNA TGTGCCTGGAGTGTACAAAATGGCTACACCTTC.

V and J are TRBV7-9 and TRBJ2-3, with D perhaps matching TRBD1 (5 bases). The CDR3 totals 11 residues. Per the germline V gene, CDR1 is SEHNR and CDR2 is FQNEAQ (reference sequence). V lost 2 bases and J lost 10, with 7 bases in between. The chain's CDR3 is CASSLKQAQYF. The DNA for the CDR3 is TGTGCCAGCAGCTTAAAACAGGCGCAGTATTTT.

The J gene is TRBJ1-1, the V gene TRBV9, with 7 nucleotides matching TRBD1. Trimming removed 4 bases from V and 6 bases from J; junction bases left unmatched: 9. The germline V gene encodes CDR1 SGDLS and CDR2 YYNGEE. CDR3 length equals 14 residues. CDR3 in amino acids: CASSPATGYPEAFF. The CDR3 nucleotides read TGTGCCAGCAGCCCGGCGACAGGGTATCCTGAAGCTTTCTTT. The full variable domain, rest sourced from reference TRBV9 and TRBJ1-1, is DSGVTQTPKHLITATGQRVTLRCSPRSGDLSVYWYQQSLDQGLQFLIQYYNGEERAKGNILERFSAQQFPDLHSELNLSSLELGDSALYFCASSPATGYPEAFFGQGTRLTVV.

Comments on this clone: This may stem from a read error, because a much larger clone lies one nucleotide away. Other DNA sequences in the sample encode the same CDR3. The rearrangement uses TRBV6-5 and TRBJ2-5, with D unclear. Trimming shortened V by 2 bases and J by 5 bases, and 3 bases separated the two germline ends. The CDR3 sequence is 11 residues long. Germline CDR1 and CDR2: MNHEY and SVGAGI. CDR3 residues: CASSYGETQYF. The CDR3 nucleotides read TGTGCCAGCAGTTACGGTGAGACCCAGTACTTC.

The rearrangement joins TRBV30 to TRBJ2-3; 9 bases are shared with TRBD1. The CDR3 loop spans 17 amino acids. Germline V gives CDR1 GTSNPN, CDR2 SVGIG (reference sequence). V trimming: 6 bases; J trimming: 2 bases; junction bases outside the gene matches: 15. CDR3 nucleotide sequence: TGTGCCTGCACCGGGACAGGGATGGTAGCCATCACAGATACGCAGTATTTT. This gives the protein CACTGTGMVAITDTQYF.

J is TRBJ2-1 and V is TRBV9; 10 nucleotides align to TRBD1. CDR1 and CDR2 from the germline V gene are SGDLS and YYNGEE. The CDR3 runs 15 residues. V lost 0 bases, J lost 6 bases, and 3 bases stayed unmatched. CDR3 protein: CASSVGTGGFNEQFF. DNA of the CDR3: TGTGCCAGCAGCGTAGGGACAGGGGGTTTCAATGAGCAGTTCTTC. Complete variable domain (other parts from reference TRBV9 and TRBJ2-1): DSGVTQTPKHLITATGQRVTLRCSPRSGDLSVYWYQQSLDQGLQFLIQYYNGEERAKGNILERFSAQQFPDLHSELNLSSLELGDSALYFCASSVGTGGFNEQFFGPGTRLTVL.

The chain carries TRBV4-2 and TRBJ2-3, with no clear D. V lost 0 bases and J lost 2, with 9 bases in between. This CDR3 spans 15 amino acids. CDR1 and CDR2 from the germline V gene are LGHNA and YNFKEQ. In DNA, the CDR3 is TGTGCCAGCAGCCAAGATCTGTACTTCACAGATACGCAGTATTTT. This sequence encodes CASSQDLYFTDTQYF.

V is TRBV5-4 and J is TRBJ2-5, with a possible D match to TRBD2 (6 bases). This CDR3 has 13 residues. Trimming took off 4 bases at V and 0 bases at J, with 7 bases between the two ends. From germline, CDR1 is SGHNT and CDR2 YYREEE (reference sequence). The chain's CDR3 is CASSRDYQETQYF. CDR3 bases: TGTGCCAGCAGCAGGGACTACCAAGAGACCCAGTACTTC.

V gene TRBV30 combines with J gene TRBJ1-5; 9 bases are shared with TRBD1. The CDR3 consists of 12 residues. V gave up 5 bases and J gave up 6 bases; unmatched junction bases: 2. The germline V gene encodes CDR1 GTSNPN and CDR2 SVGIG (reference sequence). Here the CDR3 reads CAWGQGSQPQHF. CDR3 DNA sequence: TGTGCCTGGGGACAGGGGAGTCAGCCCCAGCATTTT.

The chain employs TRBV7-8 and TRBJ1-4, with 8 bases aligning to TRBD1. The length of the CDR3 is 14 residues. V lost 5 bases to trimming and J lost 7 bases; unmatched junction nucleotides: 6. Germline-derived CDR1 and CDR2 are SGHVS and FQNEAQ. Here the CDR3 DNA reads TGTGCCAGCAGCCCAGGGGGCAGGATTGAAAAACTGTTTTTT. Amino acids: CASSPGGRIEKLFF.

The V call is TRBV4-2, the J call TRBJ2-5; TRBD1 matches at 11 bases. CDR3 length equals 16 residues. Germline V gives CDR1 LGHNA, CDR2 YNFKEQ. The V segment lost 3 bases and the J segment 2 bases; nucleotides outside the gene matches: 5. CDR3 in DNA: TGTGCCAGCAGCCAGGCCGGGACAGGGGGTCAAGAGACCCAGTACTTC. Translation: CASSQAGTGGQETQYF.

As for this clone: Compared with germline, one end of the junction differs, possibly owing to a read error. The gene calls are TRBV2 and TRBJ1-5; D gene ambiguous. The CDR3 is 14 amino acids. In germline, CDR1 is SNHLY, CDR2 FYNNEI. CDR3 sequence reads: CASSETSSNRPQHF. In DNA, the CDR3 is TGTGCCAGCAGTGAAACGTCCTCCAATCGGCCCCAGCATTTT.

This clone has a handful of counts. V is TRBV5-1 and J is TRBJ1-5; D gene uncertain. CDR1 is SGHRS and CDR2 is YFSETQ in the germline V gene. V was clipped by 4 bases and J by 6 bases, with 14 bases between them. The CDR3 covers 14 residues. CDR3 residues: CASSPEGDSQPQHF. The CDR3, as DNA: TGCGCCAGCAGCCCGGAAGGCGATAGTCAGCCCCAGCATTTT. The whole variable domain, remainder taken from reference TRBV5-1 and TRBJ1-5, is KAGVTQTPRYLIKTRGQQVTLSCSPISGHRSVSWYQQTPGQGLQFLFEYFSETQRNKGNFPGRFSGRQFSNSRSEMNVSTLELGDSALYLCASSPEGDSQPQHFGDGTRLSIL.

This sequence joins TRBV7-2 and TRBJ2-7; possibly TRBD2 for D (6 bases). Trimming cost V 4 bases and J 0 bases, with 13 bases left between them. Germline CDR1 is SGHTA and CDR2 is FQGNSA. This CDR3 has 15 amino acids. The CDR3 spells CASSSRGIYSYEQYF. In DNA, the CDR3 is TGTGCCAGCAGCTCCCGCGGGATCTACTCCTACGAGCAGTACTTC.

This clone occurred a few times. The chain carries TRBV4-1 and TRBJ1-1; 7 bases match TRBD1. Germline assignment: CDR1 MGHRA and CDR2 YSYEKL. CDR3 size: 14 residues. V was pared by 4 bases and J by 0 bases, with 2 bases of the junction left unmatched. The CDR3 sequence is CASSRTGMNTEAFF. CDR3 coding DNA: TGCGCCAGCAGCCGGACAGGCATGAACACTGAAGCTTTCTTT.